These 8 T cell receptor beta chains share one sample of origin, sequenced in a study of neurological immune-mediated disorders. Specified time point: longitudinal time-point 3. A single record per CDR3 protein comes from TCRdb applying MiXCR to the 5' RACE reads. The table has around 100,000 distinct CDR3 sequences, more than 10% seen once. Sequencing was performed on PBMCs. These receptors were collected from a female donor with HTLV-1-associated myelopathy (HAM/TSP).

This clonotype was picked up many times. The chain couples TRBV20-1 to TRBJ1-5, with a possible D match to TRBD1 (6 bases). There are 12 residues in the CDR3. Germline values: CDR1 DFQATT, CDR2 SNEGSKA (reference sequence). V lost 4 bases and J 4 bases, leaving 8 bases between the germline ends. The CDR3 DNA sequence: TGCAGTGCTACCCAGGGGAATCAGCCCCAGCATTTT. Its translation is CSATQGNQPQHF.

In this sample, this clonotype turned up many times. This chain connects TRBV20-1 to TRBJ2-5, with unresolved D. Trimming stripped 6 bases from V and 1 base from J, with 9 bases between. CDR3 length: 12 residues. The germline V gene has CDR1 DFQATT and CDR2 SNEGSKA (reference sequence). The CDR3 sequence is CSAALAQETQYF. The CDR3 bases are TGCAGTGCAGCGTTGGCCCAAGAGACCCAGTACTTC.

This clonotype was counted at least ten times. The V gene is TRBV5-1, the J gene TRBJ2-3; no reliable D call. Germline CDR1 is SGHRS and CDR2 is YFSETQ. The CDR3 covers 15 residues. Trimming shortened V by 3 bases and J by 0 bases, and 11 bases separated the two germline ends. CDR3 DNA: TGCGCCAGCAGCTCCAGAAAACCTAGCACAGATACGCAGTATTTT. Its protein is CASSSRKPSTDTQYF.

At least ten counts were recorded for this clonotype. The rearrangement links TRBV24-1 to TRBJ2-3; either TRBD1 or TRBD2 may supply D (5 bases each). The CDR3 has 18 amino acids. The germline gives CDR1 KGHDR, CDR2 SFDVKD. Trimming cost V 4 bases and J 1 base, with 20 bases left between them. CDR3 sequence reads: CATSEITGTITGTDTQYF. The DNA of the CDR3 is TGTGCCACCAGTGAGATTACGGGGACGATAACGGGCACAGATACGCAGTATTTT.

Concerning this clonotype itself: One base away lies a much larger clone, so this may be a sequencing read error. The rearrangement uses TRBV12-3 or TRBV12-4 and TRBJ1-4; 7 bases line up with TRBD1. This CDR3 spans 16 amino acids. Here the CDR3 DNA reads TGTGTCAGTCTAGAAGGGCGACAGGGAGATTACGGGAAACTGTTTTTT. Translated, it gives CVSLEGRQGDYGKLFF.

This clonotype was seen at least ten times. The chain couples TRBV24-1 to TRBJ2-5; 7 bases match TRBD1. After removal of 4 bases from V and 1 base from J, the junction contained 8 bases not matched to a gene. Germline CDR1 and CDR2: KGHDR and SFDVKD. The CDR3 covers 16 residues. The DNA for the CDR3 is TGTGCCACCAGTGACACGGGACAGCCAGGCCAAGAGACCCAGTACTTC. It yields the protein CATSDTGQPGQETQYF.

This clonotype was observed a handful of times. This sequence joins TRBV29-1 and TRBJ2-7; 7 bases line up with TRBD1. The CDR3 runs to 13 residues. Germline lookup yields CDR1 SQVTM and CDR2 ANQGSEA. Losses at the gene ends were 6 bases for V and 6 bases for J; bases not matched to a gene: 11. The CDR3 coding sequence is TGCAGCGTGATGTCAGGGGGTCTGGGCGAGCAGTACTTC. Translation gives CSVMSGGLGEQYF.

This clonotype was seen many times. At one of its ends the junction is not consistent with the germline gene, which may arise from a read error. The V call is TRBV15, the J call TRBJ2-5, with 8 bases identical to TRBD2. The CDR3 runs 15 residues. In germline, CDR1 is LNHNV, CDR2 YYDKDF (reference sequence). In nucleotides, the CDR3 is TGTGCTACCAGCATGGGCGGGGGGCCCCAAGAGACCCAGTACTTC. This gives the protein CATSMGGGPQETQYF.